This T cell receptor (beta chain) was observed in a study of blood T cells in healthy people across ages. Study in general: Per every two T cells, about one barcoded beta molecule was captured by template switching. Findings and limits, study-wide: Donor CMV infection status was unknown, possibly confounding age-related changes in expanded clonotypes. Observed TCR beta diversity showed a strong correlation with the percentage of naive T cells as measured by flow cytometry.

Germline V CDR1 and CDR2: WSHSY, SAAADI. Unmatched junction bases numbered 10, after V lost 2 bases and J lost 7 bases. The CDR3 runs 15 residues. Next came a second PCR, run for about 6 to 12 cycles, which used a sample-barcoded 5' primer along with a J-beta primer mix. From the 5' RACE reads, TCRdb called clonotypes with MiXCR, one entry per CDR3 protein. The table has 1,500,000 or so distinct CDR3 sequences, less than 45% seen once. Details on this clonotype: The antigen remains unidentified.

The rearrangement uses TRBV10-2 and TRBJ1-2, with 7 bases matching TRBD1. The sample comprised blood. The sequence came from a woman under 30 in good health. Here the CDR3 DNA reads TGCGCCAGCAGTGAGGTCACAGGGGCGCCTGGTGGCTACACCTTC. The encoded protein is CASSEVTGAPGGYTF.